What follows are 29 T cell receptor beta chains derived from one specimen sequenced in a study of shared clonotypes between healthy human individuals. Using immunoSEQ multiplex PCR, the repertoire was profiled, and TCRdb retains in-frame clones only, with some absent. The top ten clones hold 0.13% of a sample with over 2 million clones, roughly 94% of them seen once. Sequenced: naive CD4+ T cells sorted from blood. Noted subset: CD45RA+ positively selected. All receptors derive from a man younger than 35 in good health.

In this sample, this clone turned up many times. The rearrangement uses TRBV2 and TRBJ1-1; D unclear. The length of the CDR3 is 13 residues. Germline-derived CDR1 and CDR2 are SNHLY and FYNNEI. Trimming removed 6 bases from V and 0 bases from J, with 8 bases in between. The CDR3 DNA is TGTGCCAGCAGGTTGGGTATGAACACTGAAGCTTTCTTT. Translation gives CASRLGMNTEAFF.

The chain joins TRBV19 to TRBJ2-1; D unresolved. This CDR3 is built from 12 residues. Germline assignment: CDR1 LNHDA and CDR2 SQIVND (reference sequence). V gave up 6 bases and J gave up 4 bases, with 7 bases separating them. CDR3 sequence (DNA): TGTGCCAGTAGGCGAGATTACAATGAGCAGTTCTTC. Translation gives CASRRDYNEQFF.

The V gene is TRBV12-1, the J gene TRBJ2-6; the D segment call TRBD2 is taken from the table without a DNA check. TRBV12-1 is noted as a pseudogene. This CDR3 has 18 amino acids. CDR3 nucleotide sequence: TGTGCCAGCAGCCCGGTTGGAGAGGCAGACTCTGGGGCCAACGTCCTGACTTTC. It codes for CASSPVGEADSGANVLTF.

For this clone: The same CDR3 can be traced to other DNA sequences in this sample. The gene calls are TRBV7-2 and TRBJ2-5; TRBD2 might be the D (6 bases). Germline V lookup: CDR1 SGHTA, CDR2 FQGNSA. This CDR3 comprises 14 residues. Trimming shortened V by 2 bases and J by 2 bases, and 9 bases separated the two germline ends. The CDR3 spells CASSLSRGQETQYF. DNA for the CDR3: TGTGCCAGCAGCTTATCCCGGGGGCAAGAGACCCAGTACTTC. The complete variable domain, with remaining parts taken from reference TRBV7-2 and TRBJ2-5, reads GAGVSQSPSNKVTEKGKDVELRCDPISGHTALYWYRQSLGQGLEFLIYFQGNSAPDKSGLPSDRFSAERTGGSVSTLTIQRTQQEDSAVYLCASSLSRGQETQYFGPGTRLLVL.

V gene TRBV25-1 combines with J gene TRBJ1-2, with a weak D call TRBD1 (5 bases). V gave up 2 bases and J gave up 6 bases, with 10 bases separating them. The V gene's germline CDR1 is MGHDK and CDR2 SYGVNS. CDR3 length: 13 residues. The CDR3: CASSERGRNGYTF. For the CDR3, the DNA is TGTGCCAGCAGTGAACGGGGGAGGAATGGCTACACCTTC.

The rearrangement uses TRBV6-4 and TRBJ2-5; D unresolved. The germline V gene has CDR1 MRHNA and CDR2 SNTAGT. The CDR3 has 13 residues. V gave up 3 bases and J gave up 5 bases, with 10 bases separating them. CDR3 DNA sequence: TGTGCCAGCAGTGATACTATCGGTGAGACCCAGTACTTC. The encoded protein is CASSDTIGETQYF.

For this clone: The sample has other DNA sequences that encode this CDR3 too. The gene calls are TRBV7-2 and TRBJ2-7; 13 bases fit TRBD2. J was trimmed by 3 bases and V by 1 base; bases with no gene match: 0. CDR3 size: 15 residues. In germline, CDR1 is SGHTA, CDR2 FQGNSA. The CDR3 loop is CASSLGLAGGYEQYF. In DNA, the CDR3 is TGTGCCAGCAGCTTAGGACTAGCGGGAGGCTACGAGCAGTACTTC. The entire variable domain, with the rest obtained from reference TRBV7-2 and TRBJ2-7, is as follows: GAGVSQSPSNKVTEKGKDVELRCDPISGHTALYWYRQSLGQGLEFLIYFQGNSAPDKSGLPSDRFSAERTGGSVSTLTIQRTQQEDSAVYLCASSLGLAGGYEQYFGPGTRLTVT.

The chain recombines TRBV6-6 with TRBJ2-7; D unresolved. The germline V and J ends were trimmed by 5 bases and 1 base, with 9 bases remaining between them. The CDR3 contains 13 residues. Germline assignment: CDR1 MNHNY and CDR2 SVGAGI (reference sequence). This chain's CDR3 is CASSRPESYEQYF. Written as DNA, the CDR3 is TGTGCCAGCAGTCGACCGGAATCCTACGAGCAGTACTTC.

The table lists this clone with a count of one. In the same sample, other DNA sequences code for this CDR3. CDR3 residues: CAIRDSLNTEAFF. The CDR3 DNA reads as TGTGCCATCAGGGACAGCCTGAACACTGAAGCTTTCTTT. The gene calls are TRBV10-3 and TRBJ1-1; perhaps TRBD1 as D (6 bases). V was cut by 6 bases and J by 0 bases, with 8 bases left in between. Germline values: CDR1 ENHRY, CDR2 SYGVKD. This CDR3 is built from 13 residues.

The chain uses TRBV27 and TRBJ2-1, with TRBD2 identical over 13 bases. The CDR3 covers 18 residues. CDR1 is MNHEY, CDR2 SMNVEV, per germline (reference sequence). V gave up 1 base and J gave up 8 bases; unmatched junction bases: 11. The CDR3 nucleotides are TGTGCCAGCAGTTTATGGGAACTAGCGGGAGGGCCAGGGGATGAGCAGTTCTTC. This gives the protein CASSLWELAGGPGDEQFF.

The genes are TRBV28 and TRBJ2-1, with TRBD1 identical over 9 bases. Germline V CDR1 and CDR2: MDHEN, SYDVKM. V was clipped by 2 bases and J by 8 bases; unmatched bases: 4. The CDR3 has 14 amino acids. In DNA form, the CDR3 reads TGTGCCAGCAGTTTAGTGCGGGACAGGGATGAGCAGTTCTTC. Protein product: CASSLVRDRDEQFF. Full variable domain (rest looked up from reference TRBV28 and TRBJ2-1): DVKVTQSSRYLVKRTGEKVFLECVQDMDHENMFWYRQDPGLGLRLIYFSYDVKMKEKGDIPEGYSVSREKKERFSLILESASTNQTSMYLCASSLVRDRDEQFFGPGTRLTVL.

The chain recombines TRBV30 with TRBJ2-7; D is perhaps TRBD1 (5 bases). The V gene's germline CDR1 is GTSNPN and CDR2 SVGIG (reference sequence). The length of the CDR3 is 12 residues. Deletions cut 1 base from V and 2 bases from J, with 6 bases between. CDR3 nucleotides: TGTGCCTGGAGTGAACAGGCCTACGAGCAGTACTTC. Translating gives CAWSEQAYEQYF.

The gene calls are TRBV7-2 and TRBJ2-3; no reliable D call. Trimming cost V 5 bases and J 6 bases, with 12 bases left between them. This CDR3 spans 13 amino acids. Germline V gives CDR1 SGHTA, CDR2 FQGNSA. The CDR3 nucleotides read TGTGCCAGCAGCCCATTGGGTCAGGATACGCAGTATTTT. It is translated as CASSPLGQDTQYF.

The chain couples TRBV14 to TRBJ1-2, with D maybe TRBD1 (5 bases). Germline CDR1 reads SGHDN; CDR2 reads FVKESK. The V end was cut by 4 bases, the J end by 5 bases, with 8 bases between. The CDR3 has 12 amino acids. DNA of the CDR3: TGTGCCAGCAGCCCCGGACATTATGGCTACACCTTC. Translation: CASSPGHYGYTF.

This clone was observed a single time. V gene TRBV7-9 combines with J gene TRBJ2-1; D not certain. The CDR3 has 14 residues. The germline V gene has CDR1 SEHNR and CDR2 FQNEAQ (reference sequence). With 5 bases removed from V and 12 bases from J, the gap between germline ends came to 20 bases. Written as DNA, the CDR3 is TGTGCCAGCAGCCTTATCGCTGACTTTTGGGGGCAGTTCTTC. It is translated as CASSLIADFWGQFF.

Written as DNA, the CDR3 is TGTGCCAGCAGCAAAGTCGAATTTCGGGTTTGCTATGGCTACACCTTC. Residues: CASSKVEFRVCYGYTF. This chain links TRBV21-1 with TRBJ1-2. TRBV21-1 is reported as a pseudogene. The CDR3 totals 16 residues.

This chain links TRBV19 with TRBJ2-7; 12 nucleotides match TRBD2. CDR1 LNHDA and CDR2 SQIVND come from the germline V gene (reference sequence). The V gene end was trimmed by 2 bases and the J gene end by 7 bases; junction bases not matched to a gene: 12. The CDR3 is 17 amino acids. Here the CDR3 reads CASSISAGLAGGREQYF. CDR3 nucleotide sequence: TGTGCCAGTAGTATATCAGCCGGGCTAGCGGGAGGGCGAGAGCAGTACTTC.

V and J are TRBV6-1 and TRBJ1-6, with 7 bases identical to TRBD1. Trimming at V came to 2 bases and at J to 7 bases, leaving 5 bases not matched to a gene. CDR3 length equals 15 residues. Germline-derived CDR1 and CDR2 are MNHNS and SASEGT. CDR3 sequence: CASSEFGQANSPLHF. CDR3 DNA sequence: TGTGCCAGCAGTGAATTCGGACAGGCCAATTCACCCCTCCACTTT.

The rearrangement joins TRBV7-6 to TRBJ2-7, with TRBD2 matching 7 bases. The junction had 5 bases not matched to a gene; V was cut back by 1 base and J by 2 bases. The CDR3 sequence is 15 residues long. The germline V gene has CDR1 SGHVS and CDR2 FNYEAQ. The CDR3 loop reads CASSLEGGPTYEQYF. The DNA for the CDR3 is TGTGCCAGCAGCTTAGAGGGAGGGCCTACCTACGAGCAGTACTTC.

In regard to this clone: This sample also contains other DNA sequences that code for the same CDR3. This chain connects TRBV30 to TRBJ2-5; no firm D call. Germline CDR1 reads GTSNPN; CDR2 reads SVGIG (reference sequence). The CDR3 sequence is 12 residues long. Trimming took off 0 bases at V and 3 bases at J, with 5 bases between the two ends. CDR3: CAWSVLEETQYF. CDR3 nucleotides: TGTGCCTGGAGTGTTTTAGAAGAGACCCAGTACTTC.

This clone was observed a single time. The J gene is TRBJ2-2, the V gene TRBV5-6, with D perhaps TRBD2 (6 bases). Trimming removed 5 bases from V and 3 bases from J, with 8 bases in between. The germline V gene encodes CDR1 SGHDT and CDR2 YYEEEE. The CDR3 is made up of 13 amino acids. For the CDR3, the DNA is TGTGCCAGCAGGGGACTGTACACCGGGGAGCTGTTTTTT. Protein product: CASRGLYTGELFF.

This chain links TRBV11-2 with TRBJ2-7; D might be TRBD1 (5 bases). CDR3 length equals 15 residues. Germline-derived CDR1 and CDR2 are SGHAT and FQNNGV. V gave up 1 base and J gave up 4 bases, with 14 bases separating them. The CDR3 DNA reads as TGTGCCAGCAGCTTAGTCCAGGGCCCCCCTTACGAGCAGTACTTC. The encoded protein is CASSLVQGPPYEQYF.

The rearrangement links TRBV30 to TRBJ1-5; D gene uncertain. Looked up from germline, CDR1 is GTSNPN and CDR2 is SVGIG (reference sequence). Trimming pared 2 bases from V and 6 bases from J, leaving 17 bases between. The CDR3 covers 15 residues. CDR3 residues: CAWSPRGGHGQPQHF. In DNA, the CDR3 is TGTGCCTGGAGTCCCCGGGGAGGGCATGGTCAGCCCCAGCATTTT. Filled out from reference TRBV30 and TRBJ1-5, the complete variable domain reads SQTIHQWPATLVQPVGSPLSLECTVEGTSNPNLYWYRQAAGRGLQLLFYSVGIGQISSEVPQNLSASRPQDRQFILSSKKLLLSDSGFYLCAWSPRGGHGQPQHFGDGTRLSIL.

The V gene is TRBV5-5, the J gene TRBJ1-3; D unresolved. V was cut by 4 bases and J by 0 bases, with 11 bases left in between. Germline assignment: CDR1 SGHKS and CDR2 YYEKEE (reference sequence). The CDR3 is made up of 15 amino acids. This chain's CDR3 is CASSPIPSSGNTIYF. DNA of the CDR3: TGTGCCAGCAGCCCTATTCCGAGCTCTGGAAACACCATATATTTT.

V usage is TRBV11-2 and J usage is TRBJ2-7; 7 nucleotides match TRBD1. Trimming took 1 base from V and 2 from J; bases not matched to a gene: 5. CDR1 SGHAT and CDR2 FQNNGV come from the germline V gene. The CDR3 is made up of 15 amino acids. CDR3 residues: CASSLVGTVTYEQYF. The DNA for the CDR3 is TGTGCCAGCAGCTTAGTTGGGACAGTCACCTACGAGCAGTACTTC.

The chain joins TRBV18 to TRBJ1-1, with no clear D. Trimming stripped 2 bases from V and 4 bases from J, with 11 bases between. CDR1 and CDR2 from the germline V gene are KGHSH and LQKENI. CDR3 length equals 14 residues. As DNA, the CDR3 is TGTGCCAGCTCACCAGTGGGCGCCAGCACTGAAGCTTTCTTT. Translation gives CASSPVGASTEAFF.

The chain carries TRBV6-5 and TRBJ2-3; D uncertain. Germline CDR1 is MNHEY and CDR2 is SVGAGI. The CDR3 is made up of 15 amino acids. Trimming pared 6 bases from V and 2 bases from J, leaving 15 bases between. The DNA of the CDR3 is TGTGCCAGCAGCCAATCTGCCGGGCCCACAGATACGCAGTATTTT. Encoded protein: CASSQSAGPTDTQYF.

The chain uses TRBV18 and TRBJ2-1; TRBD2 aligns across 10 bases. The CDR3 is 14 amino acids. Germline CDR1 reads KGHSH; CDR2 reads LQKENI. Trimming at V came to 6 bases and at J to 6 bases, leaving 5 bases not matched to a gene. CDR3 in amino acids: CASSEREGLNEQFF. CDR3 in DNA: TGTGCCAGCTCCGAGCGGGAGGGCCTCAATGAGCAGTTCTTC.

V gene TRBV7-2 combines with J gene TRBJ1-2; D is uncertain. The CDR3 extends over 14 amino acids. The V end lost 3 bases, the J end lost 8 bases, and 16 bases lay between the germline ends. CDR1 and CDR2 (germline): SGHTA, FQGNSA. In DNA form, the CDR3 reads TGTGCCAGCAGCTTGGCGTCAGCGGGCCCAGGCTACACCTTC. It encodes CASSLASAGPGYTF. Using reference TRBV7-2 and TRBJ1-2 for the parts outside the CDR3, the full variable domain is GAGVSQSPSNKVTEKGKDVELRCDPISGHTALYWYRQSLGQGLEFLIYFQGNSAPDKSGLPSDRFSAERTGGSVSTLTIQRTQQEDSAVYLCASSLASAGPGYTFGSGTRLTVV.